This record concerns one T cell receptor beta chain sequence. Its antigen is unknown. No much larger clonotype is one base removed from it; base qualities were not supplied. This sample was taken from a study of a mutant IDH1 vaccine in newly diagnosed glioma (dated by TCRdb to the early 2020s). Background for the entire study: Vaccination began 4-6 weeks after radiotherapy alone, or alongside temozolomide cycles in the chemotherapy-containing groups. Longitudinal TCRB deep sequencing was done for 25 to 30 treated patients, wherever samples were available for exploratory analyses. Of the roughly 30 treated patients, approximately 62% were male and roughly 38% were female, and a mean age of approximately 40 years was recorded. The week-35 safety follow-up took place at visit V12, and the week-47 end of study took place at visit V13. Peripheral blood samples were drawn at six visits, namely V03 (baseline), V05, V07, V10, V12 and V13. Before enrollment, most patients had been given radiochemotherapy with temozolomide as standard therapy, while the rest had received either radiotherapy alone or temozolomide alone. The study at large found these results: Immune responses induced by the vaccine were seen in approximately 93% of patients across multiple MHC alleles. It was noted by the authors that analyses of patient blood samples could not be reproduced owing to sample limitations. Selection of PBMC samples for TCRB deep sequencing was based on availability. Pseudoprogression seemed to be unrelated to changes in the top peripheral T cell clonotypes found by TCRB sequencing.

Library prep was done by the immunoSEQ multiplex PCR assay. Following the manufacturer's protocol, the hsTCRB Kit was used to amplify rearranged TCR beta chain sequences. Sequencing of TCRB libraries was carried out on an Illumina MiSeq. The study's own analysis went as follows. The proprietary platform of the kit vendor was used for demultiplexing, trimming and gene mapping. In its TCRdb copy, this immuneACCESS table keeps in-frame sequences only and misses some clones. Where compared with another copy, unresolved V genes explain less than half of these, and the others have no known cause. V, J and clone size are those of that table, while D and trimming were read from the DNA. This sample comprises 90,000 to 100,000 clones, roughly 89% of them detected only once. The ten largest make up roughly 0.74% of the sample. V has 3 bases trimmed and J has 4 bases trimmed; junction bases matching no gene number 5. From its cysteine to its phenylalanine, the CDR3 spans 16 amino acids. Only the CDR3 DNA is retained, 48 bases long and in frame from the first base. In the germline V gene, CDR1 corresponds to SQVTM and CDR2 to ANQGSEA.

According to the study, the label for this sample's time point signals: week 47, end of study. A 20-mer mutant IDH1 peptide at 300 micrograms in Montanide made up each vaccine dose, which was injected subcutaneously together with topical imiquimod. Across visits V03 through V10, patients got a total of eight vaccinations, given in weeks 1, 3, 5, 7, 11, 15, 19 and 23. The donors had newly diagnosed IDH1-mutant astrocytomas of WHO grade 3 or 4 that showed loss of nuclear ATRX. The samples were drawn from NOA16, a multicentre, single-arm, open-label phase I trial in Germany that tested a mutant IDH1 peptide vaccine in humans for the first time. Genomic DNA for TCRB sequencing was extracted from EDTA blood using the DNeasy Blood and Tissue Kit.

Specimen: PBMCs, collected from a glioma patient whose treatment included an IDH1 peptide vaccine. The sequence was collected from a woman aged 50 to 60 with glioma. The rearranged segments are TRBV29-1 and TRBJ2-1; a stretch of 14 junction bases matches TRBD2. The CDR3 reads as follows: CSVEGGLAGVYNEQFF. The bases read TGCAGCGTTGAGGGGGGACTAGCGGGAGTTTACAATGAGCAGTTCTTC.